The 27 T cell receptor beta chains below were found in one sample sequenced in a study of T cells in Graves' hyperthyroidism and ophthalmopathy (dated by TCRdb to between 2018 and 2021). Library preparation used multiplex PCR. Sequencing was performed on an Illumina HiSeq 2000. TCR beta CDR3 regions were amplified from RNA transcripts. The TCR CDR3 was subjected to a first round of RT-PCR using the HTBI primer set and the Qiagen OneStep RT-PCR kit. In-frame beta chains were kept once TCRdb had trimmed the public reads at Q25 with fastp and called clones with MiXCR. Identical CDR3 proteins give one entry, which carries the most common genes and DNA. The sample includes under 650,000 distinct CDR3 sequences, with 16% observed a single time. Of the sample, 3% to 4% is held by the ten largest clones. Sequencing used blood. The receptor set was obtained from a woman aged 25 to 39 with Graves' hyperthyroidism.

This clonotype was counted many times. The chain carries TRBV5-6 and TRBJ2-3; tentative D call: TRBD2 (5 bases). The germline gives CDR1 SGHDT, CDR2 YYEEEE. This CDR3 has 16 residues. V gave up 0 bases and J gave up 4 bases, with 15 bases separating them. CDR3 bases: TGTGCCAGCAGCTTGGGAGGACTCACTGCTGCAGATACGCAGTATTTT. As protein: CASSLGGLTAADTQYF.

Many counts were recorded for this clonotype. The genes are TRBV7-2 and TRBJ2-3; TRBD2 might be the D (6 bases). Deletions cut 0 bases from V and 7 bases from J, with 8 bases between. The CDR3 length is 13 residues. Per the germline V gene, CDR1 is SGHTA and CDR2 is FQGNSA. CDR3 sequence: CASSLAGGNTQYF. CDR3 in DNA: TGTGCCAGCAGCTTAGCGGGGGGAAATACGCAGTATTTT.

The chain couples TRBV7-9 to TRBJ2-3, with a weak D call TRBD2 (6 bases). V lost 5 bases, J lost 4 bases, and 16 bases lay in between. The CDR3 is 15 residues long. In germline, CDR1 is SEHNR, CDR2 FQNEAQ (reference sequence). The DNA for the CDR3 is TGTGCCAGCAGCCTCGGGAGCCGGAGCGCAGATACGCAGTATTTT. This encodes CASSLGSRSADTQYF.

This clonotype occurred a few times. The V and J genes are TRBV7-2 and TRBJ2-1; D might be TRBD2 (5 bases). The CDR3 spans 13 residues. The ends were cut back, 5 bases at V and 12 bases at J, with 17 bases in the middle. In germline, CDR1 is SGHTA, CDR2 FQGNSA. The CDR3: CASSPQAGDRQFF. CDR3 sequence (DNA): TGTGCCAGCAGCCCCCAAGCCGGGGATAGGCAGTTCTTC.

This rearrangement joins TRBV29-1 to TRBJ1-2, with unresolved D. The CDR3 covers 11 residues. Trimming pared 6 bases from V and 4 bases from J, leaving 9 bases between. Germline CDR1 is SQVTM and CDR2 is ANQGSEA. CDR3 DNA: TGCAGCGTGAAAAGTGGCTATGGCTACACCTTC. Its protein product is CSVKSGYGYTF.

The chain links TRBV14 to TRBJ2-1; the D gene could be TRBD1 or TRBD2 (5 bases each). Trimming took off 3 bases at V and 4 bases at J, with 10 bases between the two ends. CDR1 and CDR2 (germline): SGHDN, FVKESK. The CDR3 runs to 14 residues. The chain's CDR3 is CASSHGTTYNEQFF. CDR3 in DNA: TGTGCCAGCAGCCACGGGACCACTTACAATGAGCAGTTCTTC.

This clonotype was counted at least ten times. This chain links TRBV28 with TRBJ1-5; D gene uncertain. Between the trimmed V and J ends, which lost 7 bases and 5 bases, there was a span of 12 bases. The length of the CDR3 is 13 residues. CDR1 and CDR2 (germline): MDHEN, SYDVKM. CDR3 in DNA: TGTGCCAGCACCCCGGAGGAGTATCAGCCCCAGCATTTT. Its protein is CASTPEEYQPQHF.

As for this clonotype: It is likely a read error, because the conserved phenylalanine at the end of the CDR3 is missing. V usage is TRBV25-1 and J usage is TRBJ2-7, with no clear D. Per germline, CDR1 MGHDK and CDR2 SYGVNS. The CDR3 runs to 19 residues. Between the trimmed V and J ends, which lost 11 bases and 2 bases, there was a span of 34 bases. The CDR3 here is CAPDIGWSMVGATPYEQYL. As DNA, the CDR3 is TGTGCCCCAGACATAGGGTGGTCTATGGTGGGCGCGACTCCCTACGAGCAGTACCTC.

Many counts were recorded for this clonotype. The genes are TRBV28 and TRBJ1-1; TRBD1 matches 11 bases. CDR1 and CDR2 (germline): MDHEN, SYDVKM. The CDR3 covers 18 residues. The J segment lost 8 bases and the V segment lost 6 bases, leaving 20 bases of the junction unmatched. Here the CDR3 reads CASSNKIRDRGSIGEAFF. The CDR3 coding sequence is TGTGCCAGCAGCAACAAAATCCGGGACAGGGGGTCTATAGGGGAAGCTTTCTTT.

This clonotype was detected a few times. This sequence joins TRBV6-1 and TRBJ1-2; the D is unclear. V was trimmed by 6 bases and J by 4 bases, leaving 12 bases between them. The CDR3 runs to 13 residues. Germline V gene lookup returns CDR1 MNHNS and CDR2 SASEGT. The DNA of the CDR3 is TGTGCCAGCAGCGCCGACACCTCCTATGGCTACACCTTC. This gives the protein CASSADTSYGYTF.

In DNA form, the CDR3 reads TGTGCCAGCAGCTTTGGCGCCCCCTACAATGAGCAGTTCTTC. As protein: CASSFGAPYNEQFF. The chain couples TRBV7-3 to TRBJ2-1; D gene unclear. Trimming cost V 3 bases and J 2 bases, with 8 bases left between them. The germline CDR1 and CDR2 sequences are SGHTA and FQGTGA. This CDR3 has 14 residues.

The V gene is TRBV4-2, the J gene TRBJ2-7; 10 bases line up with TRBD2. With V trimmed by 0 bases and J by 6 bases, 14 bases remained unmatched. The CDR3 loop spans 18 amino acids. The germline gives CDR1 LGHNA, CDR2 YNFKEQ. The CDR3 region is CASSQDLPASGSTSEQYF. DNA for the CDR3: TGTGCCAGCAGCCAAGATCTTCCCGCTAGCGGGAGTACTTCCGAGCAGTACTTC.

There are a few counts of this clonotype. This chain links TRBV7-2 with TRBJ1-3; perhaps TRBD1 as D (5 bases). The CDR3 runs 15 residues. Trimming took off 5 bases at V and 0 bases at J, with 11 bases between the two ends. The V gene's germline CDR1 is SGHTA and CDR2 FQGNSA. The DNA of the CDR3 is TGTGCCAGCAGCCAGGGACGCCTCTCTGGAAACACCATATATTTT. Its protein is CASSQGRLSGNTIYF.

Ten or more counts support this clonotype. The chain employs TRBV27 and TRBJ1-6; D unclear. The germline gives CDR1 MNHEY, CDR2 SMNVEV (reference sequence). This CDR3 is built from 12 residues. V was trimmed by 6 bases and J by 5 bases, leaving 5 bases between them. The CDR3 loop is CASRGNNSPLHF. The DNA of the CDR3 is TGTGCCAGCAGGGGCAATAATTCACCCCTCCACTTT.

In this sample, this clonotype turned up many times. The chain employs TRBV7-2 and TRBJ2-3; TRBD2 matches 10 bases. With 1 base clipped from V and 6 bases from J, the junction kept 10 bases outside the gene matches. CDR3 length: 17 residues. Looked up from germline, CDR1 is SGHTA and CDR2 is FQGNSA. The CDR3 here is CASSLVLSGRVRDTQYF. The CDR3 DNA sequence: TGTGCCAGCAGCTTAGTACTAAGCGGGAGGGTTCGTGATACGCAGTATTTT. Together with reference TRBV7-2 and TRBJ2-3, the CDR3 gives the full variable domain: GAGVSQSPSNKVTEKGKDVELRCDPISGHTALYWYRQSLGQGLEFLIYFQGNSAPDKSGLPSDRFSAERTGGSVSTLTIQRTQQEDSAVYLCASSLVLSGRVRDTQYFGPGTRLTVL.

The chain carries TRBV3-1 and TRBJ1-4; no firm D call. The CDR3 extends over 13 amino acids. The germline V and J ends were trimmed by 0 bases and 12 bases, with 11 bases remaining between them. CDR1 is LGHDT and CDR2 is YNNKEL in the germline V gene (reference sequence). CDR3 sequence reads: CASSQDRDDELFF. The CDR3 nucleotides read TGTGCCAGCAGCCAAGATCGCGACGACGAACTGTTTTTT.

The chain is built from TRBV20-1 and TRBJ2-7; the D gene could be TRBD1 or TRBD2 (6 bases each). Trimming removed 0 bases at V and 4 bases at J, with 19 bases between. In germline, CDR1 is DFQATT, CDR2 SNEGSKA (reference sequence). This CDR3 region has 16 residues. The CDR3, as DNA: TGCAGTGCTAGAGATTGGGGGGCGGGGCAGGGGTACGAGCAGTACTTC. As protein: CSARDWGAGQGYEQYF.

The rearrangement links TRBV18 to TRBJ2-2, with D possibly TRBD2 on 5 matching bases. This CDR3 region has 17 residues. CDR1 KGHSH and CDR2 LQKENI come from the germline V gene. The V and J ends lost 3 bases and 0 bases respectively, with 14 bases between them. The CDR3 nucleotides read TGTGCCAGCTCACCGGAAGGGCGAGGGCCGAACACCGGGGAGCTGTTTTTT. It specifies CASSPEGRGPNTGELFF.

The V call is TRBV9, the J call TRBJ2-5, with TRBD2 as a possible D gene (6 bases). CDR1 and CDR2 (germline): SGDLS, YYNGEE. CDR3 length: 14 residues. Trimming left V 1 base short and J 5 bases short, with 12 bases between. The CDR3 DNA is TGTGCCAGCAGCGTATTTGGGGGGACGGAGACCCAGTACTTC. Translated: CASSVFGGTETQYF.

This clonotype has a count of ten or more. V is TRBV6-1 and J is TRBJ2-5; 8 positions match TRBD1. Germline V lookup: CDR1 MNHNS, CDR2 SASEGT. The CDR3 is 13 residues long. With V trimmed by 6 bases and J by 4 bases, 4 bases remained unmatched. The CDR3 here is CASRRTGGETQYF. The CDR3 DNA is TGTGCCAGCAGGCGAACAGGGGGAGAGACCCAGTACTTC.

Points on this clonotype: This sequence may be a read error, since a much larger clone differs from it by one base. This chain connects TRBV11-2 to TRBJ2-2; D ambiguous. The CDR3 contains 12 residues. Trimming shortened V by 6 bases and J by 6 bases, and 8 bases separated the two germline ends. Per the germline V gene, CDR1 is SGHAT and CDR2 is FQNNGV. The CDR3: CASRGIPGELFF. In nucleotides, the CDR3 is TGTGCCAGCAGGGGGATCCCCGGGGAGCTGTTTTTT.

This clonotype appeared many times. This CDR3 reads CASITRSDYNEQFF. The CDR3 DNA follows: TGTGCCAGCATAACTAGGTCTGACTACAATGAGCAGTTCTTC. This rearrangement joins TRBV3-1 to TRBJ2-1; possible D gene TRBD2, 5 bases. This CDR3 has 14 amino acids. From germline, CDR1 is LGHDT and CDR2 YNNKEL (reference sequence). Trimming cost V 7 bases and J 3 bases, with 13 bases left between them.

This clonotype was observed many times. The rearrangement joins TRBV28 to TRBJ1-2, with a weak D call TRBD1 (6 bases). This CDR3 is built from 14 residues. Germline V gives CDR1 MDHEN, CDR2 SYDVKM. Trimming left V 5 bases short and J 4 bases short, with 14 bases between. The CDR3 sequence is CASSRRQATYGYTF. The CDR3 DNA follows: TGTGCCAGCAGTAGGCGACAGGCAACCTATGGCTACACCTTC.

This clonotype was picked up many times. V usage is TRBV6-1 and J usage is TRBJ2-1; D is unresolved. The CDR3 is made up of 14 amino acids. Germline CDR1 is MNHNS and CDR2 is SASEGT. V shed 10 bases and J shed 4 bases, with 17 bases lying between them. CDR3 sequence reads: CATTRGHTYNEQFF. The DNA of the CDR3 is TGTGCCACCACGCGCGGTCACACTTACAATGAGCAGTTCTTC.

This clonotype has a handful of counts. The V and J genes are TRBV6-1 and TRBJ1-6; the D is unclear. The CDR3 loop spans 13 amino acids. V shed 7 bases and J shed 7 bases, with 11 bases lying between them. Germline V gene sequence: CDR1 MNHNS, CDR2 SASEGT. The CDR3 DNA sequence: TGTGCCAGCAATTTTCGGGAGAATTCACCCCTCCACTTT. Translation: CASNFRENSPLHF.

This clonotype was counted at least ten times. V is TRBV28 and J is TRBJ2-5; D gene ambiguous. Per the germline V gene, CDR1 is MDHEN and CDR2 is SYDVKM. This CDR3 comprises 13 residues. V was cut by 1 base and J by 1 base, with 4 bases left in between. This CDR3 reads CASSLSSQETQYF. CDR3 DNA: TGTGCCAGCAGTTTATCTAGCCAAGAGACCCAGTACTTC.

In its sample, this clonotype was seen many times. CDR3 sequence reads: CASSLVVGRINQPQHF. CDR3 nucleotides: TGTGCCAGCAGCTTAGTAGTGGGGCGAATTAATCAGCCCCAGCATTTT. V usage is TRBV7-8 and J usage is TRBJ1-5; D perhaps matches TRBD1 (5 bases). This CDR3 is built from 16 residues. Trimming took 1 base from V and 4 from J, leaving 14 bases between them. Per the germline V gene, CDR1 is SGHVS and CDR2 is FQNEAQ.